A selection of T cell receptor beta chains follows, all from one sample in a study of cytomegalovirus exposure and HLA in healthy donors. Profiling relied on immunoSEQ multiplex PCR, and the TCRdb table lists in-frame clones only, not all of them. The sample carries 60,000 to 75,000 clones, approximately 90% recorded once. The sequencing sample was made of PBMCs. These receptors all come from a woman aged 25 to 39 in good health and CMV-seropositive. Each CDR3 is given with its conserved first and last residue. D genes are given only for firm matches. The size of a clone is reported for some rows only, either as once, few or many, or as a class for expanded clones.

j_gene: TRBJ2-7; len: 17; abundance: .; v_gene: TRBV4-1; d_gene: TRBD2; CDR3nt: TGCGCCAGCAGCCAAGAGTATTGGACTAGCGGTACCTACGAGCAGTACTTC; CDR3aa: CASSQEYWTSGTYEQYF
j_gene: TRBJ2-2; len: 12; abundance: .; v_gene: TRBV28; d_gene: .; CDR3nt: TGTGCCAGCAGTTTATGGACAGGGGAGCTGTTTTTT; CDR3aa: CASSLWTGELFF
j_gene: TRBJ1-1; len: 15; abundance: few; v_gene: TRBV28; d_gene: .; CDR3nt: TGTGCCAGCAGTTCCGCCAGCAGGGAGAACACTGAAGCTTTCTTT; CDR3aa: CASSSASRENTEAFF
j_gene: TRBJ2-2; len: 21; abundance: .; v_gene: TRBV6-8; d_gene: TRBD2; CDR3nt: TGTGCCAGCAGTTACGCCGACCCCCGGAGGCGGGAGGGGGGGGGCACCGGGGAGCTGTTTTTT; CDR3aa: CASSYADPRRREGGGTGELFF
j_gene: TRBJ2-2; len: 15; abundance: .; v_gene: TRBV27; d_gene: .; CDR3nt: TGTGCCAGCAGTTTAACGGGACAGAACACCGGGGAGCTGTTTTTT; CDR3aa: CASSLTGQNTGELFF
j_gene: TRBJ2-4; len: 18; abundance: .; v_gene: TRBV10-2; d_gene: TRBD2; CDR3nt: TGCGCCAGCAGTGAGTATGCTACCGGACTAGGGGCCAAAAACATTCAGTACTTC; CDR3aa: CASSEYATGLGAKNIQYF
j_gene: TRBJ2-7; len: 14; abundance: .; v_gene: TRBV4-1; d_gene: TRBD1; CDR3nt: TGCGCCAGCGGCCGGGACAGGAATTCCTACGAGCAGTACTTC; CDR3aa: CASGRDRNSYEQYF
j_gene: TRBJ2-5; len: 14; abundance: few; v_gene: TRBV30; d_gene: .; CDR3nt: TGTGCCTGGAGTGTCGGCGGGACCCAAGAGACCCAGTACTTC; CDR3aa: CAWSVGGTQETQYF
j_gene: TRBJ2-5; len: 16; abundance: .; v_gene: TRBV5-1; d_gene: TRBD2; CDR3nt: TGCGCCAGCAGCTTGCTCACGGGAGGGCCACGTGGGACCCAGTACTTC; CDR3aa: CASSLLTGGPRGTQYF
j_gene: TRBJ2-1; len: 16; abundance: few; v_gene: TRBV7-8; d_gene: .; CDR3nt: TGTGCCAGCAGCCTAAACAGGGAACCCCCCTACAATGAGCAGTTCTTC; CDR3aa: CASSLNREPPYNEQFF
j_gene: TRBJ2-7; len: 16; abundance: .; v_gene: TRBV27; d_gene: TRBD1; CDR3nt: TGTGCCAGCAGTTTACAGCCCGGGACAGGGCTCTACGAGCAGTACTTC; CDR3aa: CASSLQPGTGLYEQYF
j_gene: TRBJ1-5; len: 16; abundance: .; v_gene: TRBV11-2; d_gene: TRBD1; CDR3nt: TGTGCCAGCAGCTTAGTGCTGACAGGGGACAATCAGCCCCAGCATTTT; CDR3aa: CASSLVLTGDNQPQHF
j_gene: TRBJ1-1; len: 13; abundance: .; v_gene: TRBV27; d_gene: .; CDR3nt: TGTGCCAGCAGCTTACTCCCGAACACTGAAGCTTTCTTT; CDR3aa: CASSLLPNTEAFF
j_gene: TRBJ2-5; len: 12; abundance: .; v_gene: TRBV29-1; d_gene: .; CDR3nt: TGCAGCGTTGATAATCCACGGGAGACCCAGTACTTC; CDR3aa: CSVDNPRETQYF
j_gene: TRBJ2-7; len: 15; abundance: .; v_gene: TRBV18; d_gene: TRBD1; CDR3nt: TGTGCCAGCTCAGAGACCGGGACAGGGGAATACGAGCAGTACTTC; CDR3aa: CASSETGTGEYEQYF
j_gene: TRBJ2-7; len: 16; abundance: once; v_gene: TRBV30; d_gene: TRBD2; CDR3nt: TGTGCCTGGAATAAAGCGGGAGGGCCGGGGGGTTACGAGCAGTACTTC; CDR3aa: CAWNKAGGPGGYEQYF
j_gene: TRBJ2-3; len: 15; abundance: .; v_gene: TRBV5-1; d_gene: .; CDR3nt: TGCGCCAGCAGGATTCTAGCATCGGTGGCAGATACGCAGTATTTT; CDR3aa: CASRILASVADTQYF
j_gene: TRBJ2-7; len: 14; abundance: .; v_gene: TRBV7-9; d_gene: .; CDR3nt: TGTGCCAGCAGCTTAGCGGTCGGCTCCTACGAGCAGTACTTC; CDR3aa: CASSLAVGSYEQYF
j_gene: TRBJ2-3; len: 15; abundance: .; v_gene: TRBV19; d_gene: .; CDR3nt: TGTGCCAGTAGTATCGCGGCACCGGTCACAGATACGCAGTATTTT; CDR3aa: CASSIAAPVTDTQYF
j_gene: TRBJ1-2; len: 11; abundance: once; v_gene: TRBV20-1; d_gene: TRBD1; CDR3nt: TGCAGTGCGCCGACAGGGGGTGGCTACACCTTC; CDR3aa: CSAPTGGGYTF
j_gene: TRBJ2-7; len: 14; abundance: .; v_gene: TRBV6-5; d_gene: TRBD2; CDR3nt: TGTGCCAGCAGTTTTGCGGGAGGAACCTACGAGCAGTACTTC; CDR3aa: CASSFAGGTYEQYF
j_gene: TRBJ2-7; len: 16; abundance: .; v_gene: TRBV13; d_gene: TRBD1; CDR3nt: TGTGCCAGCAGCTTATACGGACAGGGATCCTCCTACGAGCAGTACTTC; CDR3aa: CASSLYGQGSSYEQYF
j_gene: TRBJ2-7; len: 17; abundance: .; v_gene: TRBV6-1; d_gene: TRBD1; CDR3nt: TGTGCCAGCAGTGATAGGGACAGCCGATATCCTCCCTACGAGCAGTACTTC; CDR3aa: CASSDRDSRYPPYEQYF
j_gene: TRBJ2-1; len: 15; abundance: .; v_gene: TRBV27; d_gene: TRBD1; CDR3nt: TGTGCCAGCAGTTCTTGGACAGGGGGCCGGGATGAGCAGTTCTTC; CDR3aa: CASSSWTGGRDEQFF
j_gene: TRBJ2-7; len: 13; abundance: .; v_gene: TRBV7-3; d_gene: TRBD2; CDR3nt: TGTGCCAGCAGCGCGGGACTAGCCTACGAGCAGTACTTC; CDR3aa: CASSAGLAYEQYF
j_gene: TRBJ1-1; len: 14; abundance: .; v_gene: TRBV27; d_gene: .; CDR3nt: TGTGCCAGCAGCTACGACAGCGCCCCGTTGGTAGCTTTCTTT; CDR3aa: CASSYDSAPLVAFF
j_gene: TRBJ1-3; len: 17; abundance: .; v_gene: TRBV15; d_gene: TRBD1; CDR3nt: TGTGCCACTTGTTGCTTTCTCGACAGGGTCTTTGGAAACACCATATATTTT; CDR3aa: CATCCFLDRVFGNTIYF
j_gene: TRBJ2-7; len: 13; abundance: .; v_gene: TRBV7-9; d_gene: TRBD2; CDR3nt: TGTGCCAGCAGGTCAAGCGGGAGGATCGAGCAGTACTTC; CDR3aa: CASRSSGRIEQYF
j_gene: TRBJ2-5; len: 14; abundance: .; v_gene: TRBV27; d_gene: TRBD2; CDR3nt: TGTGCCAGCAGTTTGGGCGGGAGGGCCAGTGAGCAGTACTTC; CDR3aa: CASSLGGRASEQYF
j_gene: TRBJ1-2; len: 17; abundance: .; v_gene: TRBV18; d_gene: TRBD1; CDR3nt: TGTGCCAGCTCATTCCGGGACAGGGCTTTAGCTGGCTATGGCTACACCTTC; CDR3aa: CASSFRDRALAGYGYTF
j_gene: TRBJ1-2; len: 15; abundance: .; v_gene: TRBV2; d_gene: .; CDR3nt: TGTGCCAGCAGTGAACTTAGTACAGGGAAGGAGGGCTACACCTTC; CDR3aa: CASSELSTGKEGYTF
j_gene: TRBJ2-7; len: 15; abundance: .; v_gene: TRBV9; d_gene: .; CDR3nt: TGTGCCAGCAGCGTATTTGCCGTGAGCTCCTACGAGCAGTACTTC; CDR3aa: CASSVFAVSSYEQYF
j_gene: TRBJ1-1; len: 13; abundance: .; v_gene: TRBV6-5; d_gene: .; CDR3nt: TGTGCCAGCAGTTACAGGGGAAACACTGAAGCTTTCTTT; CDR3aa: CASSYRGNTEAFF
j_gene: TRBJ2-7; len: 13; abundance: .; v_gene: TRBV19; d_gene: TRBD1; CDR3nt: TGTGCCAGTAGCCGACAGGGACAGGACGAGCAGTACTTC; CDR3aa: CASSRQGQDEQYF
j_gene: TRBJ1-1; len: 13; abundance: .; v_gene: TRBV28; d_gene: .; CDR3nt: TGTGCCAGCAGGCCACCGGGTCCCTATGAAGCTTTCTTT; CDR3aa: CASRPPGPYEAFF
j_gene: TRBJ2-1; len: 16; abundance: .; v_gene: TRBV6-4; d_gene: TRBD2; CDR3nt: TGTGCCAGCAGTCCCGGGACTAGCGGGGAATACAATGAGCAGTTCTTC; CDR3aa: CASSPGTSGEYNEQFF
j_gene: TRBJ2-3; len: 14; abundance: .; v_gene: TRBV7-9; d_gene: TRBD2; CDR3nt: TGTGCCAGCGGGGCTAGCGGGACCACAGATACGCAGTATTTT; CDR3aa: CASGASGTTDTQYF
j_gene: TRBJ2-7; len: 13; abundance: once; v_gene: TRBV14; d_gene: .; CDR3nt: TGTGCCAGCAGCATAATCCAGGGCGCCGAGCAGTACTTC; CDR3aa: CASSIIQGAEQYF
j_gene: TRBJ2-7; len: 16; abundance: .; v_gene: TRBV13; d_gene: .; CDR3nt: TGTGCCAGCAGCTCCAAGGAGGGCGGGGGACACTACGAGCAGTACTTC; CDR3aa: CASSSKEGGGHYEQYF
j_gene: TRBJ2-2; len: 14; abundance: .; v_gene: TRBV29-1; d_gene: TRBD1; CDR3nt: TGCAGCGTTCCCGACAGGGAGAACACCGGGGAGCTGTTTTTT; CDR3aa: CSVPDRENTGELFF
j_gene: TRBJ2-1; len: 17; abundance: .; v_gene: TRBV4-1; d_gene: TRBD2; CDR3nt: TGCGCCAGCAGCCAAGAGGGCGTGACTAGCGGGATGAATGAGCAGTTCTTC; CDR3aa: CASSQEGVTSGMNEQFF
j_gene: TRBJ1-1; len: 16; abundance: .; v_gene: TRBV2; d_gene: .; CDR3nt: TGTGCCAGCAGTGATAAGACGGGAGGCCTGAACACTGAAGCTTTCTTT; CDR3aa: CASSDKTGGLNTEAFF
j_gene: TRBJ2-1; len: 13; abundance: .; v_gene: TRBV15; d_gene: .; CDR3nt: TGTGCCACCAGCTCCGTCTATTGGAGTGAGCAGTTCTTC; CDR3aa: CATSSVYWSEQFF
j_gene: TRBJ1-5; len: 14; abundance: .; v_gene: TRBV4-1; d_gene: .; CDR3nt: TGCGCCAGCAGCCAGCATACCGGGGATCAGCCCCAGCATTTT; CDR3aa: CASSQHTGDQPQHF